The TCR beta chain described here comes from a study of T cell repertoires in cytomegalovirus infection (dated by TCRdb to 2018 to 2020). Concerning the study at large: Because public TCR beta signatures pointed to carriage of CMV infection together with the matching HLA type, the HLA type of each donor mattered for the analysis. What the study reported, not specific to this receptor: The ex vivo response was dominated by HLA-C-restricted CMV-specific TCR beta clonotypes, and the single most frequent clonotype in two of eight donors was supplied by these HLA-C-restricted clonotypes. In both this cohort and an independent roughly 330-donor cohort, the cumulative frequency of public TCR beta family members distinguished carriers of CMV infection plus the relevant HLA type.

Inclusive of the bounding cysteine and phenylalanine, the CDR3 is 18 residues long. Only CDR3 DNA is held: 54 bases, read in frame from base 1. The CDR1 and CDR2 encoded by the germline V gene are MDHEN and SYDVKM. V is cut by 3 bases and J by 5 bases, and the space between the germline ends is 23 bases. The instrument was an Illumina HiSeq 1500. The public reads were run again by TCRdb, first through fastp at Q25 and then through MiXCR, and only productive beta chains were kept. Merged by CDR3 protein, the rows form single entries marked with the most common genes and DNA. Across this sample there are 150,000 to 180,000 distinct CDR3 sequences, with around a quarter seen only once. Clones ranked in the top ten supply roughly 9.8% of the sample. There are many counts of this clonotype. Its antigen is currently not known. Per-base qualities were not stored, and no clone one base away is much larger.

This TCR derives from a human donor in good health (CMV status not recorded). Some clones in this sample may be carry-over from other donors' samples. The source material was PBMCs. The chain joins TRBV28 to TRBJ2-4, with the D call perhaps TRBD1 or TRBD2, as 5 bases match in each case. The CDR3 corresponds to CASSFDHSTGTQQNIQYF. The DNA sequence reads TGTGCCAGCAGTTTTGACCACTCAACCGGGACCCAGCAAAACATTCAGTACTTC.